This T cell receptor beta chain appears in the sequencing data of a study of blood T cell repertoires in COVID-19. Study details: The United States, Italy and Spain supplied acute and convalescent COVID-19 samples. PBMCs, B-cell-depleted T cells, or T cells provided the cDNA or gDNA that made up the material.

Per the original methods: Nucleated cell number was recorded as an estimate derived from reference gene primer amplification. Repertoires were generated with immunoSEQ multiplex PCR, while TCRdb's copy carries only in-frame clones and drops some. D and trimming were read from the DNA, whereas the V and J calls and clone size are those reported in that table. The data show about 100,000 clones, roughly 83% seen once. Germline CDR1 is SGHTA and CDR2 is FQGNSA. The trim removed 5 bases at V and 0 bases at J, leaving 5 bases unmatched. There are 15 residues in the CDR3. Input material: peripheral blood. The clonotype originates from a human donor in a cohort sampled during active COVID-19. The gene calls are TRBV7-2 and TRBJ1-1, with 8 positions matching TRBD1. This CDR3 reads CASSPWTGMNTEAFF. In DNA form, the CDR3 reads TGTGCCAGCAGCCCCTGGACAGGGATGAACACTGAAGCTTTCTTT. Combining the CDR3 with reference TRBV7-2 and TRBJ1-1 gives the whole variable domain GAGVSQSPSNKVTEKGKDVELRCDPISGHTALYWYRQSLGQGLEFLIYFQGNSAPDKSGLPSDRFSAERTGGSVSTLTIQRTQQEDSAVYLCASSPWTGMNTEAFFGQGTRLTVV.